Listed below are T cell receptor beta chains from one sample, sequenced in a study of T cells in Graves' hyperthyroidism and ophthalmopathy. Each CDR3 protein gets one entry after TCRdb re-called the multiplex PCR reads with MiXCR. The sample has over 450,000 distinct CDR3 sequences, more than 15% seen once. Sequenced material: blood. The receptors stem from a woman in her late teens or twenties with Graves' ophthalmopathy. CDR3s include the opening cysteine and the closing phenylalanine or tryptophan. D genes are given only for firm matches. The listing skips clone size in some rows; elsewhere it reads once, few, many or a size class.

CDR3 DNA: TGTGCCACCAGTTCTAGCGTCAACTACAATGAGCAGTTCTTC
CDR3 protein: CATSSSVNYNEQFF
CDR3 length: 14
D gene: NA
V gene: TRBV24-1
clone size: NA
J gene: TRBJ2-1

CDR3 DNA: TGTGCCAGCATGTGGACAGGGGGCTCACCCCTCCACTTT
CDR3 protein: CASMWTGGSPLHF
CDR3 length: 13
D gene: TRBD1
V gene: TRBV28
clone size: NA
J gene: TRBJ1-6

CDR3 DNA: TGTGCCAGCAGGTCGACAGGGCGCGTCAATCAGCCCCAGCATTTT
CDR3 protein: CASRSTGRVNQPQHF
CDR3 length: 15
D gene: TRBD1
V gene: TRBV28
clone size: many
J gene: TRBJ1-5

CDR3 DNA: TGTGCCAGCAGCGGAGGGGCCAACGTCCTGACTTTC
CDR3 protein: CASSGGANVLTF
CDR3 length: 12
D gene: NA
V gene: TRBV9
clone size: few
J gene: TRBJ2-6

CDR3 DNA: TGCAGTGCCATGAGCCGGGACGGCAAAGAGACCCAGTACTTC
CDR3 protein: CSAMSRDGKETQYF
CDR3 length: 14
D gene: NA
V gene: TRBV20-1
clone size: many
J gene: TRBJ2-5

CDR3 DNA: TGCGCCAGCGGCCCACAGGGCGTTTCCTACGAGCAGTACTTC
CDR3 protein: CASGPQGVSYEQYF
CDR3 length: 14
D gene: NA
V gene: TRBV4-1
clone size: few
J gene: TRBJ2-7

CDR3 DNA: TGTGCCATCAGTGAGCCGGGGGGGCCTTCGATAGATACGCAGTATTTT
CDR3 protein: CAISEPGGPSIDTQYF
CDR3 length: 16
D gene: TRBD2
V gene: TRBV10-3
clone size: few
J gene: TRBJ2-3

CDR3 DNA: TGTGCCAGCAGCCAGCGCAGGGTTGAAACTGAAGCTTTCTTT
CDR3 protein: CASSQRRVETEAFF
CDR3 length: 14
D gene: NA
V gene: TRBV2
clone size: few
J gene: TRBJ1-1

CDR3 DNA: TGTGCCATCACCGGACAGGGAACGGGGGACTATGGCTACACCTTC
CDR3 protein: CAITGQGTGDYGYTF
CDR3 length: 15
D gene: TRBD1
V gene: TRBV10-3
clone size: many
J gene: TRBJ1-2

CDR3 DNA: TGTGCCTGGAGTGTACGCGAGCGGGTGTACTACAATGAGCAGTTCTTC
CDR3 protein: CAWSVRERVYYNEQFF
CDR3 length: 16
D gene: NA
V gene: TRBV30
clone size: many
J gene: TRBJ2-1

CDR3 DNA: TGTGCCAGCAGCTTAAGCAGGACGAGCACTGAAGCTTTCTTT
CDR3 protein: CASSLSRTSTEAFF
CDR3 length: 14
D gene: NA
V gene: TRBV7-3
clone size: many
J gene: TRBJ1-1

CDR3 DNA: TGTGCCAGCAGCTTGGGATATTCGGGGTCCGGGGAGCTGTTTTTT
CDR3 protein: CASSLGYSGSGELFF
CDR3 length: 15
D gene: NA
V gene: TRBV5-6
clone size: NA
J gene: TRBJ2-2

CDR3 DNA: TGTGCCAGCAGTCCATCAGGGGGGGATTACCAAGAGACCCAGTACTTC
CDR3 protein: CASSPSGGDYQETQYF
CDR3 length: 16
D gene: NA
V gene: TRBV27
clone size: many
J gene: TRBJ2-5

CDR3 DNA: TGTGCCAGCAGTTATTGGGGACAGGGCTACGAGCAGTACTTC
CDR3 protein: CASSYWGQGYEQYF
CDR3 length: 14
D gene: TRBD1
V gene: TRBV6-2/TRBV6-3
clone size: many
J gene: TRBJ2-7

CDR3 DNA: TGTGCCAGCAGTAGGTCGCAGGGTCTAGGTGAGCAGTTCTTC
CDR3 protein: CASSRSQGLGEQFF
CDR3 length: 14
D gene: NA
V gene: TRBV2
clone size: few
J gene: TRBJ2-1

CDR3 DNA: TGTGCCAGCAGTAGAACAGGGGCCGGAGAGACCCAGTACTTC
CDR3 protein: CASSRTGAGETQYF
CDR3 length: 14
D gene: TRBD1
V gene: TRBV12-3/TRBV12-4
clone size: NA
J gene: TRBJ2-5

CDR3 DNA: TGCAGCGGAGACGCCGCGAACACCGGGGAGCTGTTTTTT
CDR3 protein: CSGDAANTGELFF
CDR3 length: 13
D gene: NA
V gene: TRBV29-1
clone size: NA
J gene: TRBJ2-2

CDR3 DNA: TGTGCCAGTGAGACATCAACCGGGGAGCTGTTTTTT
CDR3 protein: CASETSTGELFF
CDR3 length: 12
D gene: NA
V gene: TRBV6-1
clone size: few
J gene: TRBJ2-2

CDR3 DNA: TGTGCCAGCAGTCCCCCAGGTGGGCCCCAGCATTTT
CDR3 protein: CASSPPGGPQHF
CDR3 length: 12
D gene: NA
V gene: TRBV28
clone size: few
J gene: TRBJ1-5

CDR3 DNA: TGTGCCAGCAGCTTGGGACAGGGGTTCCACGAGCAGTACTTC
CDR3 protein: CASSLGQGFHEQYF
CDR3 length: 14
D gene: TRBD1
V gene: TRBV7-6
clone size: many
J gene: TRBJ2-7

CDR3 DNA: TGTGCCAGCAGTTACCTAATAGGGGGGGGCCTCACTGAAGCTTTCTTT
CDR3 protein: CASSYLIGGGLTEAFF
CDR3 length: 16
D gene: NA
V gene: TRBV6-5
clone size: many
J gene: TRBJ1-1

CDR3 DNA: TGTGCCAGCAGCCTCGGGGGCGGGGGGGAGACCCAGTACTTC
CDR3 protein: CASSLGGGGETQYF
CDR3 length: 14
D gene: TRBD2
V gene: TRBV7-8
clone size: many
J gene: TRBJ2-5

CDR3 DNA: TGTGCTAGCAGCTTGATGTGGGGGGCACGGGACAGGGGAGACGAAAAACTGTTTTTT
CDR3 protein: CASSLMWGARDRGDEKLFF
CDR3 length: 19
D gene: TRBD1
V gene: TRBV7-7
clone size: few
J gene: TRBJ1-4

CDR3 DNA: TGCAGCGCCCTCCGGGAAACCTACAATGAGCAGTTCTTC
CDR3 protein: CSALRETYNEQFF
CDR3 length: 13
D gene: NA
V gene: TRBV20-1
clone size: few
J gene: TRBJ2-1

CDR3 DNA: TGTGCCAGCAGCTTAGGTAGCGGGAGGACCCATTACGAGCAGTACTTC
CDR3 protein: CASSLGSGRTHYEQYF
CDR3 length: 16
D gene: TRBD2
V gene: TRBV7-9
clone size: many
J gene: TRBJ2-7

CDR3 DNA: TGTGCCAGCAGCGCCGGGACAGGGATAATCACAGATACGCAGTATTTT
CDR3 protein: CASSAGTGIITDTQYF
CDR3 length: 16
D gene: TRBD1
V gene: TRBV5-6
clone size: few
J gene: TRBJ2-3

CDR3 DNA: TGTGCCAGTAGGGACAGGGGACCGAACACTGAAGCTTTCTTT
CDR3 protein: CASRDRGPNTEAFF
CDR3 length: 14
D gene: TRBD1
V gene: TRBV7-2
clone size: NA
J gene: TRBJ1-1

CDR3 DNA: TGTGCCAGCAGGGACACAGATACGCAGTATTTT
CDR3 protein: CASRDTDTQYF
CDR3 length: 11
D gene: NA
V gene: TRBV28
clone size: many
J gene: TRBJ2-3

CDR3 DNA: TGTGCCAGCAGTGATAGGGGGAACTACGAGCAGTACTTC
CDR3 protein: CASSDRGNYEQYF
CDR3 length: 13
D gene: NA
V gene: TRBV6-1
clone size: many
J gene: TRBJ2-7